The rows below give T cell receptor beta chains drawn from one sample of a study of blood T cells in healthy people across ages. In TCRdb, the 5' RACE reads were re-called with MiXCR into one record per CDR3 protein. This table has about 2 million distinct CDR3 sequences, around half appearing once. The sample taken for sequencing was blood. The receptors stem from a woman aged 35 to 49 in good health. The CDR3 runs from the conserved cysteine through the conserved F or W. The D gene is left open where the match is weak. The size field is filled for only some rows; it gives once, few, many or a size class.

v_gene	abundance	j_gene	d_gene	CDR3aa	CDR3nt
TRBV7-2	few	TRBJ2-3	NA	CASSSGQDTQYF	TGTGCCAGCAGCTCCGGACAGGATACGCAGTATTTT
TRBV20-1	NA	TRBJ1-6	TRBD1	CSATGSRDRGRIGPTLHF	TGCAGTGCTACGGGATCCCGGGACAGGGGACGAATAGGTCCCACCCTCCACTTT
TRBV5-1	NA	TRBJ2-1	TRBD1	CASSLDRAFSNEQFF	TGCGCCAGCAGCCTCGACAGGGCTTTTTCCAATGAGCAGTTCTTC
TRBV7-9	NA	TRBJ2-7	TRBD1	CASSGVGTVEQYF	TGTGCCAGCAGCGGAGTCGGGACAGTCGAGCAGTACTTC
TRBV6-6	NA	TRBJ2-7	NA	CASVGAAAYEQYF	TGTGCCAGCGTCGGGGCAGCAGCCTACGAGCAGTACTTC
TRBV6-5	NA	TRBJ2-5	NA	CASSRGNLQETQYF	TGTGCCAGCAGCCGCGGCAACCTACAAGAGACCCAGTACTTC
TRBV7-2	few	TRBJ2-3	NA	CASSPFPSTDTQYF	TGTGCCAGCAGCCCTTTCCCAAGCACAGATACGCAGTATTTT
TRBV11-2	few	TRBJ2-7	TRBD1	CASSLGYRDRTYEQYF	TGTGCCAGCAGCTTAGGGTACCGGGACAGAACCTACGAGCAGTACTTC
TRBV4-1	NA	TRBJ2-5	NA	CASSQDWRRGRGETQYF	TGCGCCAGCAGCCAAGATTGGAGGAGGGGCCGAGGAGAGACCCAGTACTTC
TRBV3-1	NA	TRBJ1-2	NA	CASSQADAAWGYTF	TGTGCCAGCAGCCAGGCCGACGCGGCTTGGGGCTACACCTTC
TRBV20-1	few	TRBJ1-2	NA	CSARASAPYGYTF	TGCAGTGCTCGAGCTAGTGCACCCTATGGCTACACCTTC
TRBV5-5	NA	TRBJ2-3	NA	CASSLVVFDTQYF	TGTGCCAGCAGCTTGGTCGTCTTTGATACGCAGTATTTT
TRBV27	once	TRBJ1-1	NA	CASSLARTGEGTEAFF	TGTGCCAGCAGTTTAGCTCGGACCGGGGAGGGCACTGAAGCTTTCTTT
TRBV4-1	NA	TRBJ1-5	NA	CASSQAGTQPNQPQHF	TGCGCCAGCAGCCAAGCCGGGACCCAGCCTAATCAGCCCCAGCATTTT
TRBV28	NA	TRBJ1-6	NA	CASSPGWTDSSYNSPLHF	TGTGCCAGCAGCCCCGGTTGGACAGACAGCTCCTATAATTCACCCCTCCACTTT
TRBV4-2	NA	TRBJ1-6	NA	CASSQDAYNSPLHF	TGTGCCAGCAGCCAAGATGCATATAATTCACCCCTCCACTTT
TRBV28	NA	TRBJ2-3	TRBD2	CASRLAGESDTQYF	TGTGCCAGCAGATTAGCGGGGGAGTCAGATACGCAGTATTTT
TRBV20-1	NA	TRBJ2-3	NA	CSARSGNTDTQYF	TGCAGTGCTAGATCAGGGAACACAGATACGCAGTATTTT
TRBV20-1	NA	TRBJ2-7	NA	CSAIRPNVYEQYF	TGCAGTGCTATTCGGCCCAATGTCTACGAGCAGTACTTC
TRBV7-8	once	TRBJ2-7	NA	CASSVDRSSSYEQYF	TGTGCCAGCAGCGTAGACAGGTCCAGCTCCTACGAGCAGTACTTC
TRBV6-2/TRBV6-3	NA	TRBJ2-1	NA	CASSGRYSLRYVNEQFF	TGTGCCAGCAGCGGAAGGTACAGCCTGAGGTACGTCAATGAGCAGTTCTTC
TRBV7-2	few	TRBJ2-3	NA	CASSPWTPSTDTQYF	TGTGCCAGCAGCCCCTGGACTCCTAGCACAGATACGCAGTATTTT
TRBV9	NA	TRBJ2-6	TRBD1	CASSVDRQGSSGANVLTF	TGTGCCAGCAGCGTCGATCGACAGGGAAGCTCTGGGGCCAACGTCCTGACTTTC
TRBV20-1	NA	TRBJ2-5	TRBD2	CSARDLGGGANQETQYF	TGCAGTGCTAGAGATCTAGGCGGGGGGGCGAACCAAGAGACCCAGTACTTC
TRBV28	few	TRBJ2-7	TRBD1	CASRNYRDSTYEQYF	TGTGCCAGCAGGAATTATCGGGACAGTACCTACGAGCAGTACTTC
TRBV20-1	few	TRBJ2-1	TRBD2	CSAPSSGGNLNEQFF	TGCAGTGCCCCCTCTAGCGGGGGAAACTTGAATGAGCAGTTCTTC
TRBV6-1	NA	TRBJ1-2	NA	CASSGPLKGDYGYTF	TGTGCCAGCAGTGGACCTCTCAAAGGGGACTATGGCTACACCTTC
TRBV11-2	NA	TRBJ2-7	NA	CASSHAEQYF	TGTGCCAGCAGCCATGCCGAGCAGTACTTC
TRBV5-1	few	TRBJ2-3	NA	CASSLAHRATDTQYF	TGCGCCAGCAGCTTGGCCCACAGGGCCACAGATACGCAGTATTTT
TRBV20-1	many	TRBJ2-6	NA	CSASGANVLTF	TGCAGTGCCTCTGGGGCCAACGTCCTGACTTTC
TRBV28	NA	TRBJ2-4	NA	CASSFWPVQYF	TGTGCCAGCAGTTTTTGGCCAGTCCAGTACTTC
TRBV7-9	NA	TRBJ2-1	NA	CASSARLESNNEQFF	TGTGCCAGCAGCGCCCGACTAGAATCCAACAATGAGCAGTTCTTC
TRBV7-2	few	TRBJ2-1	NA	CASGLSEQFF	TGTGCCAGCGGGCTTAGTGAGCAGTTCTTC
TRBV4-1	few	TRBJ2-7	NA	CASSHDRNEQYF	TGCGCCAGCAGCCACGACAGGAACGAGCAGTACTTC
TRBV6-6	NA	TRBJ1-2	NA	CASSEENSGYAGYTF	TGTGCCAGCAGCGAGGAGAACAGCGGATACGCAGGCTACACCTTC
TRBV4-2	few	TRBJ2-3	TRBD2	CASSQGGGANTDTQYF	TGTGCCAGCAGCCAGGGCGGGGGGGCCAACACAGATACGCAGTATTTT
TRBV6-2/TRBV6-3	NA	TRBJ2-1	NA	CASKDPAKEQFF	TGTGCCAGCAAAGACCCAGCTAAGGAGCAGTTCTTC
TRBV7-9	NA	TRBJ2-1	NA	CASISGGRYNEQFF	TGTGCCAGCATCTCGGGGGGCCGATACAATGAGCAGTTCTTC
TRBV7-9	NA	TRBJ1-1	NA	CASRSEGTQAEAFF	TGTGCCAGCAGGTCCGAAGGGACGCAAGCTGAAGCTTTCTTT
TRBV6-5	NA	TRBJ2-5	TRBD2	CASNPAAGGETQYF	TGTGCCAGCAATCCAGCGGCGGGGGGAGAGACCCAGTACTTC
TRBV5-8	once	TRBJ2-7	NA	CASSAQHYEQYF	TGTGCCAGCAGCGCACAGCACTACGAGCAGTACTTC
TRBV27	many	TRBJ2-7	NA	CASSRGISYEQYF	TGTGCCAGCAGCCGCGGGATTTCCTACGAGCAGTACTTC
TRBV12-3/TRBV12-4	NA	TRBJ2-5	NA	CASSLAGPSAGETQYF	TGTGCCAGCAGTTTAGCCGGACCTTCAGCCGGGGAGACCCAGTACTTC
TRBV9	NA	TRBJ2-3	NA	CASSVASGSTDTQYF	TGTGCCAGCAGCGTAGCGTCGGGTAGCACAGATACGCAGTATTTT
TRBV15	NA	TRBJ1-1	TRBD1	CATSRGQGGTEAFF	TGTGCCACCAGCAGAGGTCAGGGGGGCACTGAAGCTTTCTTT
TRBV20-1	few	TRBJ2-7	TRBD2	CSARGAGGGEQYF	TGCAGTGCTAGAGGCGCGGGGGGTGGGGAGCAGTACTTC
TRBV12-3/TRBV12-4	NA	TRBJ2-3	NA	CASTPRPGTQSFTDTQYF	TGTGCCAGCACCCCCCGTCCGGGGACACAAAGCTTCACAGATACGCAGTATTTT
TRBV6-2/TRBV6-3	few	TRBJ2-1	TRBD2	CASLRSGGNNEQFF	TGTGCCAGCTTACGTAGCGGGGGGAACAATGAGCAGTTCTTC
TRBV5-1	few	TRBJ2-1	NA	CASSDPGAFYNEQFF	TGCGCCAGCTCTGATCCGGGGGCGTTCTACAATGAGCAGTTCTTC
TRBV2	NA	TRBJ2-7	NA	CASSEDEAYEQYF	TGTGCCAGCAGTGAAGACGAAGCGTACGAGCAGTACTTC
TRBV11-2	NA	TRBJ2-5	NA	CASSLDLAEETQYF	TGTGCCAGCAGCTTAGATTTGGCTGAAGAGACCCAGTACTTC
TRBV3-1	few	TRBJ2-6	NA	CASSQDPGGAGANVLTF	TGTGCCAGCAGCCAAGATCCGGGGGGCGCTGGGGCCAACGTCCTGACTTTC
TRBV4-1	few	TRBJ2-5	NA	CASSPSAGGASIWWEETQYF	TGCGCCAGCAGCCCTTCAGCTGGGGGAGCGTCGATATGGTGGGAAGAGACCCAGTACTTC
TRBV6-2/TRBV6-3	NA	TRBJ2-1	TRBD2	CASSPLSGGAVGTEQFF	TGTGCCAGCAGTCCCCTTAGCGGGGGGGCGGTTGGAACTGAGCAGTTCTTC
TRBV20-1	NA	TRBJ2-1	TRBD2	CSASTGTSGAGAYNEQFF	TGCAGTGCTAGTACCGGGACTAGCGGGGCGGGTGCCTACAATGAGCAGTTCTTC